The 16 T cell receptor beta chains in this list originate from one sample, sequenced in a study of T cell responses to AZD1222 COVID-19 vaccine. Assay: immunoSEQ multiplex PCR; the TCRdb copy retains only in-frame clones and omits some. The sample lists 90,000 to 120,000 clones, about 90% seen once, with about 6.8% in the top ten. The input for sequencing was peripheral blood, taken 28 days after the second AZD1222 dose. All receptors derive from an adult who received the AZD1222 COVID-19 vaccine.

V is TRBV3-1 (or the pseudogene TRBV3-2) and J is TRBJ2-2; D is unclear. CDR1 is LGHDT, CDR2 YNNKEL, per germline (reference sequence). CDR3 length: 14 residues. V lost 5 bases to trimming and J lost 3 bases, with 10 bases between them. The chain's CDR3 is CASSGKVHTGELFF. The CDR3 DNA sequence: TGTGCCAGCAGCGGAAAGGTTCACACCGGGGAGCTGTTTTTT.

The chain employs TRBV6-5 and TRBJ2-5; TRBD1 aligns across 7 bases. The CDR3 extends over 13 amino acids. J was trimmed by 2 bases and V by 6 bases; bases with no gene match: 3. The germline CDR1 and CDR2 sequences are MNHEY and SVGAGI. CDR3 nucleotide sequence: TGTGCCAGCAGCTTCAGGGGGCAAGAGACCCAGTACTTC. It encodes CASSFRGQETQYF.

The gene calls are TRBV25-1 and TRBJ1-6; D remains unclear. Trimming took 7 bases from V and 7 from J, leaving 8 bases between them. From germline, CDR1 is MGHDK and CDR2 SYGVNS. This CDR3 is 12 amino acids long. CDR3 sequence: CASNSPNSPLHF. Written as DNA, the CDR3 is TGTGCCAGCAACAGTCCCAATTCACCCCTCCACTTT.

The chain has TRBV10-3 and TRBJ2-7, with TRBD1 as a possible D gene (5 bases). V lost 4 bases and J 5 bases, leaving 9 bases between the germline ends. Germline-derived CDR1 and CDR2 are ENHRY and SYGVKD. CDR3 size: 12 residues. CDR3 sequence (DNA): TGTGCCATCAGTGGCCAGGGAAACGAGCAGTACTTC. Its protein is CAISGQGNEQYF.

This sequence joins TRBV27 and TRBJ1-2; the D gene is possibly TRBD1 (6 bases). Germline V gene data show CDR1 as MNHEY and CDR2 as SMNVEV (reference sequence). The V and J ends lost 6 bases and 1 base respectively, with 12 bases between them. There are 14 residues in the CDR3. The CDR3 DNA reads TGTGCCAGCAGACTCACAGGGATTAACTATGGCTACACCTTC. It translates to CASRLTGINYGYTF.

The J gene is TRBJ2-7, the V gene TRBV7-6, with TRBD2 identical over 7 bases. The J segment lost 5 bases and the V segment lost 2 bases, leaving 15 bases of the junction unmatched. The germline CDR1 and CDR2 sequences are SGHVS and FNYEAQ. The CDR3 is 17 amino acids. Written as DNA, the CDR3 is TGTGCCAGCAGCTTACAAGCGGGGAACCGGTTTAACGACGAGCAGTACTTC. Translating gives CASSLQAGNRFNDEQYF.

This clone has just a few counts. The chain combines TRBV29-1 with TRBJ1-1; D is uncertain. The V gene lost 1 base and the J gene lost 8 bases, with 14 bases spanning the gap. The CDR3 consists of 13 residues. Germline CDR1 is SQVTM and CDR2 is ANQGSEA. CDR3 sequence (DNA): TGCAGCGTTGAAGTGGGGTGGGCTTTGGAAGCTTTCTTT. It translates to CSVEVGWALEAFF.

The J gene is TRBJ2-3, the V gene TRBV19, with a weak D call TRBD2 (5 bases). This CDR3 is 16 amino acids long. V was cut by 5 bases and J by 3 bases, with 18 bases left in between. Germline values: CDR1 LNHDA, CDR2 SQIVND (reference sequence). The CDR3 coding sequence is TGTGCCAGTAGTCCTAACCCCAGCAGGAGGACAGATACGCAGTATTTT. It codes for CASSPNPSRRTDTQYF.

This chain links TRBV14 with TRBJ1-2; no firm D call. The CDR3 is made up of 14 amino acids. The germline CDR1 and CDR2 sequences are SGHDN and FVKESK. Trimming left V 1 base short and J 6 bases short, with 12 bases between. The CDR3 here is CASSQVPGVNGYTF. The DNA for the CDR3 is TGTGCCAGCAGCCAAGTGCCGGGAGTGAATGGCTACACCTTC.

This rearrangement joins TRBV19 to TRBJ2-6; possibly TRBD1 for D (6 bases). With 4 bases removed from V and 1 base from J, the gap between germline ends came to 20 bases. The germline CDR1 and CDR2 sequences are LNHDA and SQIVND (reference sequence). There are 19 residues in the CDR3. The CDR3 reads CASSSLTGLGVSGANVLTF. The CDR3 nucleotides read TGTGCCAGTAGTAGTCTCACAGGGTTAGGAGTATCTGGGGCCAACGTCCTGACTTTC.

The chain recombines TRBV28 with TRBJ1-2; D not certain. The V gene lost 0 bases and the J gene lost 1 base, with 15 bases spanning the gap. Germline loops: CDR1 MDHEN, CDR2 SYDVKM. The CDR3 covers 17 residues. CDR3: CASSLWGGETVNYGYTF. CDR3 nucleotides: TGTGCCAGCAGTTTATGGGGCGGGGAAACCGTTAACTATGGCTACACCTTC.

This clone appeared once. The CDR3: CASSLVGQGAGNTIYF. CDR3 in DNA: TGCGCCAGCAGCTTGGTGGGACAGGGGGCTGGAAACACCATATATTTT. V is TRBV5-1 and J is TRBJ1-3, with 11 nucleotides matching TRBD1. Germline V gene sequence: CDR1 SGHRS, CDR2 YFSETQ. The CDR3 loop spans 16 amino acids. With 0 bases clipped from V and 2 bases from J, the junction kept 1 base outside the gene matches. Full variable domain (outside the CDR3, taken from reference TRBV5-1 and TRBJ1-3): KAGVTQTPRYLIKTRGQQVTLSCSPISGHRSVSWYQQTPGQGLQFLFEYFSETQRNKGNFPGRFSGRQFSNSRSEMNVSTLELGDSALYLCASSLVGQGAGNTIYFGEGSWLTVV.

The chain combines TRBV20-1 with TRBJ2-4; the D gene is possibly TRBD1 (6 bases). The germline V and J ends were trimmed by 3 bases and 1 base, with 13 bases remaining between them. The CDR3 has 15 residues. CDR1 is DFQATT, CDR2 SNEGSKA, per germline (reference sequence). CDR3 coding DNA: TGCAGTGCTAGTAGGGGGAGAAGGGCCAAAAACATTCAGTACTTC. Translating gives CSASRGRRAKNIQYF.

This rearrangement joins TRBV6-5 to TRBJ2-2, with a tentative D call TRBD2 (6 bases). Looked up from germline, CDR1 is MNHEY and CDR2 is SVGAGI. The CDR3 totals 15 residues. Trimming cost V 5 bases and J 5 bases, with 15 bases left between them. CDR3 nucleotides: TGTGCCAGCAGTCCCCCAGCGGGCGGGACCGGGGAGCTGTTTTTT. This sequence encodes CASSPPAGGTGELFF.

This sequence joins TRBV19 and TRBJ2-1; TRBD2 aligns across 10 bases. V shed 2 bases and J 8 bases; nucleotides not matched to a gene: 6. The CDR3 runs 15 residues. Germline V gives CDR1 LNHDA, CDR2 SQIVND (reference sequence). CDR3 in amino acids: CASSIPLAGTHEQFF. The CDR3 DNA reads as TGTGCCAGTAGTATACCACTAGCGGGGACCCATGAGCAGTTCTTC.

V usage is TRBV27 and J usage is TRBJ2-7, with TRBD2 matching 9 bases. V shed 6 bases, J shed 0 bases, and the junction held 6 bases outside the gene matches. Germline values: CDR1 MNHEY, CDR2 SMNVEV (reference sequence). The CDR3 covers 15 residues. The CDR3 nucleotides are TGTGCCAGCAGCCTAAGCGGGGGGACCTCCTACGAGCAGTACTTC. Its translation: CASSLSGGTSYEQYF.